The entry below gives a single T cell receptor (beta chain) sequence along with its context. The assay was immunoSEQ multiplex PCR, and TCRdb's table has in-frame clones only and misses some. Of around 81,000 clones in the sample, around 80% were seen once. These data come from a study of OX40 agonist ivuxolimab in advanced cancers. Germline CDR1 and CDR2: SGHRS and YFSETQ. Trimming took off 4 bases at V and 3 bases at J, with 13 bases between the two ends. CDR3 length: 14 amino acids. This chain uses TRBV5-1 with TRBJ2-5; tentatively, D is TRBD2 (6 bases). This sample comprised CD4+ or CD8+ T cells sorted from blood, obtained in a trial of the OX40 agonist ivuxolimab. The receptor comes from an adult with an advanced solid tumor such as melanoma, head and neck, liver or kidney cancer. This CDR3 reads CASSPGLIKETQYF. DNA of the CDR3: TGCGCCAGCAGCCCGGGACTTATAAAAGAGACCCAGTACTTC. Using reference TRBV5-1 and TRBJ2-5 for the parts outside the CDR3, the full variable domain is KAGVTQTPRYLIKTRGQQVTLSCSPISGHRSVSWYQQTPGQGLQFLFEYFSETQRNKGNFPGRFSGRQFSNSRSEMNVSTLELGDSALYLCASSPGLIKETQYFGPGTRLLVL.